The present TCR beta chain was sequenced within a study of human T cells and chemical hapten exposure. In its sample, this clonotype was seen many times. One entry per CDR3 protein, called by TCRdb with MiXCR from the RACE reads. The sample has just over 40,000 distinct CDR3 sequences, approximately 3.3% seen once. The time point denotes: patch test 2, 6 weeks after DPC sensitization. As to treatment: therapeutic diphenylcyclopropenone sensitization with weekly scalp DPC. V was pared by 0 bases and J by 0 bases, with 15 bases between. The CDR3 runs to 18 residues. Germline CDR1 and CDR2: LGHNA and YNFKEQ.

The V call is TRBV4-2, the J call TRBJ2-1; perhaps TRBD2 as D (5 bases). The sequence was obtained from a man aged 35-49 years with alopecia areata. Some clones in this sample may be carry-over from other donors' samples. This material consisted of whole blood, taken in connection with sensitization to the hapten diphenylcyclopropenone (DPC). The CDR3 reads CASSQDPGPGSSYNEQFF. The CDR3 DNA reads TGTGCCAGCAGCCAAGACCCAGGTCCGGGGAGCTCCTACAATGAGCAGTTCTTC.